One and the same sample provided the 19 T cell receptor beta chains below, sequenced in a study of neurological immune-mediated disorders. TCRdb processed the 5' RACE reads anew with MiXCR; each CDR3 protein has one entry. This sample carries around 21,000 distinct CDR3 sequences, approximately 8% of them seen once, and the ten largest clones take roughly 17%. Sample: CD8+ T cells from blood. Receptor source: a woman between 25 and 40 years old with HTLV-1-associated myelopathy (HAM/TSP).

This clonotype has at least ten counts. The chain carries TRBV6-1 and TRBJ2-1, with D possibly TRBD2 on 5 matching bases. Per the germline V gene, CDR1 is MNHNS and CDR2 is SASEGT. The CDR3 is 14 residues long. The germline V and J ends were trimmed by 5 bases and 0 bases, with 8 bases remaining between them. This chain's CDR3 is CASSSGRSYNEQFF. Here the CDR3 DNA reads TGTGCCAGCAGTAGCGGACGCTCCTACAATGAGCAGTTCTTC.

This clonotype was recorded at least ten times. In nucleotides, the CDR3 is TGCGCCAGCAAAAAGAATTATGAAGACATTCAGTACTTC. The encoded protein is CASKKNYEDIQYF. V gene TRBV5-1 combines with J gene TRBJ2-4; D is undetermined. This CDR3 is 13 amino acids long. Between the trimmed V and J ends, which lost 6 bases and 8 bases, there was a span of 15 bases. The germline V gene has CDR1 SGHRS and CDR2 YFSETQ.

This clonotype occurred many times. The rearrangement links TRBV20-1 to TRBJ1-1, with D uncertain. Germline V gene lookup returns CDR1 DFQATT and CDR2 SNEGSKA (reference sequence). Deletions cut 1 base from V and 4 bases from J, with 7 bases between. The CDR3 consists of 12 residues. The CDR3 loop reads CSARGPGTEAFF. In nucleotides, the CDR3 is TGCAGTGCTAGAGGACCGGGCACTGAAGCTTTCTTT.

Relative to its sample, this clonotype is medium-sized. V and J are TRBV5-5 and TRBJ1-1, with a tentative D call TRBD1 (6 bases). The CDR3 sequence is 14 residues long. V was shortened by 2 bases and J by 3 bases, with 11 bases between the two germline ends. Germline CDR1 and CDR2: SGHKS and YYEKEE (reference sequence). CDR3 sequence reads: CASSLWGADTEAFF. The CDR3 DNA sequence: TGTGCCAGCAGCTTATGGGGGGCGGACACTGAAGCTTTCTTT.

This clonotype was recorded at least ten times. V is TRBV11-1 and J is TRBJ2-3, with 10 bases lining up with TRBD2. Losses at the gene ends were 6 bases for V and 6 bases for J; bases not matched to a gene: 9. The CDR3 has 15 amino acids. Germline V gene lookup returns CDR1 SGHAT and CDR2 FQDESV (reference sequence). CDR3 DNA: TGTGCCAGCAGGCAACTAGCGGGGTTTGAGGATACGCAGTATTTT. Encoded protein: CASRQLAGFEDTQYF.

This clonotype has a count of ten or more. The chain couples TRBV7-6 to TRBJ1-6; 8 bases are a match to TRBD1. In germline, CDR1 is SGHVS, CDR2 FNYEAQ. V lost 5 bases and J lost 7; bases outside the gene matches: 13. This CDR3 contains 17 residues. The CDR3 bases are TGTGCCAGCAGCCCCAGCCCCAGGACAGGGACGAATTCACCCCTCCACTTT. Its protein is CASSPSPRTGTNSPLHF. Complete variable domain (other parts from reference TRBV7-6 and TRBJ1-6): GAGVSQSPRYKVTKRGQDVALRCDPISGHVSLYWYRQALGQGPEFLTYFNYEAQQDKSGLPNDRFSAERPEGSISTLTIQRTEQRDSAMYRCASSPSPRTGTNSPLHFGNGTRLTVT.

Regarding this clonotype: One end of the junction varies from germline; a read error may be responsible. This chain links TRBV5-1 with TRBJ1-2, with D perhaps TRBD1 (6 bases). CDR1 and CDR2 from the germline V gene are SGHRS and YFSETQ. The CDR3 covers 13 residues. The CDR3 DNA reads TGCGCCAACAGCTTGGAAGGGGGCTATGGCTACACCTTC. This sequence encodes CANSLEGGYGYTF.

This clonotype was seen many times. The gene calls are TRBV6-4 and TRBJ2-3, with D perhaps matching TRBD1 (7 bases). The V gene's germline CDR1 is MRHNA and CDR2 SNTAGT. This CDR3 has 14 amino acids. V dropped 3 bases and J dropped 2 bases, with 9 bases sitting between them. The chain's CDR3 is CASSEEGATDTQYF. The CDR3 DNA sequence: TGTGCCAGCAGTGAGGAGGGGGCCACAGATACGCAGTATTTT.

This clonotype was counted at least ten times. The V gene is TRBV20-1, the J gene TRBJ2-1; D is ambiguous. V lost 8 bases and J lost 0, with 23 bases in between. Germline loops: CDR1 DFQATT, CDR2 SNEGSKA (reference sequence). The CDR3 has 17 residues. The CDR3 DNA sequence: TGCAGTACTATCATCCCCAGCCTTCAAAGCTCCTACAATGAGCAGTTCTTC. Its protein is CSTIIPSLQSSYNEQFF.

This clonotype qualifies as medium-sized (0.01 to 0.1%). The chain is built from TRBV5-1 and TRBJ2-2, with D uncertain. This CDR3 has 14 amino acids. Germline assignment: CDR1 SGHRS and CDR2 YFSETQ. The ends were cut back, 3 bases at V and 1 base at J, with 7 bases in the middle. The CDR3 is CASSWQQNTGELFF. In nucleotides, the CDR3 is TGCGCCAGCAGCTGGCAACAGAACACCGGGGAGCTGTTTTTT.

In this sample, this clonotype turned up many times. The V call is TRBV27, the J call TRBJ1-4, with D uncertain. Per the germline V gene, CDR1 is MNHEY and CDR2 is SMNVEV (reference sequence). Trimming took 5 bases from V and 3 from J, leaving 13 bases between them. This CDR3 is 15 amino acids long. The CDR3 loop is CASSPSRSPNEKLFF. The CDR3 bases are TGTGCCAGCAGTCCCTCGCGTTCACCTAATGAAAAACTGTTTTTT.

This clonotype was recorded at least ten times. The chain couples TRBV7-2 to TRBJ2-7; D is uncertain. CDR3 length: 12 amino acids. Looked up from germline, CDR1 is SGHTA and CDR2 is FQGNSA. Trimming pared 2 bases from V and 3 bases from J, leaving 5 bases between. The CDR3 sequence: CASSLRVYEQYF. Here the CDR3 DNA reads TGTGCCAGCAGCTTAAGAGTCTACGAGCAGTACTTC.

There are many counts of this clonotype. CDR3 in DNA: TGTGCCAGCATCTCCGGGACTAGCGGGTTCACAAGAAGGTACAATGAGCAGTTCTTC. Translating it yields CASISGTSGFTRRYNEQFF. V and J are TRBV6-1 and TRBJ2-1; 12 bases line up with TRBD2. V was pared by 7 bases and J by 4 bases, with 17 bases of the junction left unmatched. The CDR3 is 19 residues long. CDR1 is MNHNS, CDR2 SASEGT, per germline.

This clonotype was seen at least ten times. The chain is built from TRBV7-9 and TRBJ1-2; a possible D gene is TRBD1 (5 bases). V dropped 3 bases and J dropped 4 bases, with 12 bases sitting between them. The CDR3 has 14 residues. Germline V gene sequence: CDR1 SEHNR, CDR2 FQNEAQ (reference sequence). CDR3 nucleotide sequence: TGTGCCAGCAGCTTGGGACGGACGGGCTATGGCTACACCTTC. It codes for CASSLGRTGYGYTF.

There are many counts of this clonotype. The genes are TRBV3-1 and TRBJ1-4; TRBD1 matches 9 bases. Unmatched junction bases numbered 2, after V lost 1 base and J lost 5 bases. CDR1 LGHDT and CDR2 YNNKEL come from the germline V gene (reference sequence). CDR3 size: 15 residues. The CDR3 loop reads CASSQGQGVNEKLFF. The CDR3 DNA follows: TGTGCCAGCAGCCAAGGACAGGGGGTGAATGAAAAACTGTTTTTT. The complete variable domain, with remaining parts taken from reference TRBV3-1 and TRBJ1-4, reads DTAVSQTPKYLVTQMGNDKSIKCEQNLGHDTMYWYKQDSKKFLKIMFSYNNKELIINETVPNRFSPKSPDKAHLNLHINSLELGDSAVYFCASSQGQGVNEKLFFGSGTQLSVL.

This clonotype was seen ten or more times. V gene TRBV21-1 combines with J gene TRBJ2-3. TRBV21-1 is deemed a pseudogene. This CDR3 is 17 amino acids long. The CDR3 nucleotides read TGTGCCAGCAGCAAAGGTGGTTTGCGGGGGGCCACAGATACGCAGTATTTT. Encoded protein: CASSKGGLRGATDTQYF.

Ten or more counts support this clonotype. The J gene is TRBJ2-2, the V gene TRBV7-8, with D perhaps matching TRBD2 (5 bases). There are 15 residues in the CDR3. CDR1 SGHVS and CDR2 FQNEAQ come from the germline V gene. V lost 11 bases, J lost 4 bases, and 20 bases lay in between. The CDR3 region has the DNA TGTGCCGGGCGTCGTCAGGACTTTGTCACCGGGGAGCTGTTTTTT. It specifies CAGRRQDFVTGELFF. Full variable domain (missing parts from reference TRBV7-8 and TRBJ2-2): GAGVSQSPRYKVAKRGQDVALRCDPISGHVSLFWYQQALGQGPEFLTYFQNEAQLDKSGLPSDRFFAERPEGSVSTLKIQRTQQEDSAVYLCAGRRQDFVTGELFFGEGSRLTVL.

The J gene is TRBJ1-1, the V gene TRBV7-6; D is perhaps TRBD1 (6 bases). Germline-derived CDR1 and CDR2 are SGHVS and FNYEAQ. The CDR3 totals 17 residues. Trimming took off 1 base at V and 3 bases at J, with 18 bases between the two ends. CDR3 amino acids: CASSLDRESGEDTEAFF. The CDR3 DNA sequence: TGTGCCAGCAGCTTAGACAGGGAATCGGGTGAGGACACTGAAGCTTTCTTT.

This clonotype was found many times. V usage is TRBV6-6 and J usage is TRBJ2-7, with TRBD1 as a possible D gene (6 bases). The V gene's germline CDR1 is MNHNY and CDR2 SVGAGI (reference sequence). The CDR3 loop spans 17 amino acids. The V gene lost 8 bases and the J gene lost 6 bases, with 29 bases spanning the gap. This CDR3 reads CASQLHSEAGAPGEQYF. CDR3 coding DNA: TGTGCCAGCCAGTTACACAGCGAGGCAGGGGCCCCGGGCGAGCAGTACTTC.